This TCR beta chain was sequenced for a study of control samples from healthy donors and cancer patients. The CDR3 contains 12 residues. The germline V and J ends were trimmed by 6 bases and 3 bases, with 11 bases remaining between them. Germline values: CDR1 GTSNPN, CDR2 SVGIG (reference sequence). Repertoires were generated with immunoSEQ multiplex PCR, while TCRdb's copy carries only in-frame clones and drops some. This sample has roughly 130,000 clones, with approximately 90% found just once. Sample: blood. J is TRBJ1-1 and V is TRBV30, with a tentative D call TRBD1 (6 bases). The sequence was obtained from a man in his late teens or twenties in good health. This chain's CDR3 is CACLGGYTEAFF. CDR3 nucleotide sequence: TGTGCCTGTTTAGGGGGATACACTGAAGCTTTCTTT. The entire variable domain, with the rest obtained from reference TRBV30 and TRBJ1-1, is as follows: SQTIHQWPATLVQPVGSPLSLECTVEGTSNPNLYWYRQAAGRGLQLLFYSVGIGQISSEVPQNLSASRPQDRQFILSSKKLLLSDSGFYLCACLGGYTEAFFGQGTRLTVV.